Shown below are 28 T cell receptor beta chains from a single sample sequenced in a study of blood T cell repertoires in COVID-19. Clones were sequenced by immunoSEQ multiplex PCR, and TCRdb holds only the in-frame ones, with some missing. The sample has 300,000 to 450,000 clones, 70% to 90% seen once; the top ten hold roughly 1.2%. Sequenced input: PBMCs or T cells enriched from blood (not recorded which). These receptors originate from a woman aged 18-29 years who had recovered from COVID-19.

V usage is TRBV15 and J usage is TRBJ1-4; TRBD1 might be the D (5 bases). CDR3 length: 15 residues. Trimming pared 2 bases from V and 13 bases from J, leaving 20 bases between. The germline V gene has CDR1 LNHNV and CDR2 YYDKDF (reference sequence). CDR3 in DNA: TGTGCCACCAGCAGATCCGGGACGCCTGGCGGGAGACTGTTTTTT. Amino acids: CATSRSGTPGGRLFF.

This clone was observed a single time. The J gene is TRBJ2-1, the V gene TRBV19; 12 positions agree with TRBD2. In germline, CDR1 is LNHDA, CDR2 SQIVND (reference sequence). V shed 6 bases and J 6 bases; nucleotides not matched to a gene: 3. This CDR3 has 14 amino acids. CDR3 residues: CASSPGLAGNEQFF. The CDR3 DNA sequence: TGTGCCAGTAGCCCGGGACTAGCGGGCAATGAGCAGTTCTTC.

The rearrangement joins TRBV18 to TRBJ1-2; 8 bases match TRBD1. The V gene end was trimmed by 3 bases and the J gene end by 6 bases; junction bases not matched to a gene: 9. Germline-derived CDR1 and CDR2 are KGHSH and LQKENI. CDR3 size: 15 residues. The CDR3 nucleotides are TGTGCCAGCTCACCGGTGCTGGACAGGGACAATGGCTACACCTTC. Its protein product is CASSPVLDRDNGYTF.

The chain recombines TRBV5-1 with TRBJ1-1; D possibly corresponds to TRBD1 (5 bases). Germline CDR1 and CDR2: SGHRS and YFSETQ. Trimming shortened V by 5 bases and J by 3 bases, and 11 bases separated the two germline ends. This CDR3 contains 13 residues. CDR3 sequence (DNA): TGCGCCAGCAGACTGACAGAGTACACTGAAGCTTTCTTT. It specifies CASRLTEYTEAFF.

The rearrangement joins TRBV10-3 to TRBJ1-2; possibly TRBD1 for D (6 bases). The V end was cut by 6 bases, the J end by 6 bases, with 17 bases between. The CDR3 sequence is 14 residues long. CDR1 and CDR2 (germline): ENHRY, SYGVKD. The DNA of the CDR3 is TGTGCCATCAGCCAGACACAGGGATCGGATGGCTACACCTTC. It is translated as CAISQTQGSDGYTF.

The chain carries TRBV10-1 and TRBJ2-2, with 8 bases that match TRBD2. V shed 5 bases and J 1 base; nucleotides not matched to a gene: 9. CDR1 and CDR2 (germline): WNHNN, SYGVQD (reference sequence). CDR3 length: 17 amino acids. The CDR3 sequence: CASSQYPTSENTGELFF. The CDR3 DNA is TGCGCCAGCAGTCAATATCCGACTAGCGAGAACACCGGGGAGCTGTTTTTT.

This chain joins TRBV4-3 and TRBJ2-3; tentative D call: TRBD2 (5 bases). Germline CDR1 is LGHNA and CDR2 is YSLEER. CDR3 size: 15 residues. V was pared by 4 bases and J by 0 bases, with 11 bases between. The CDR3 sequence: CASSLDGVSTDTQYF. In DNA form, the CDR3 reads TGCGCCAGCAGCCTGGACGGGGTCAGCACAGATACGCAGTATTTT.

Turning to this clone: The identical CDR3 is also encoded by other nucleotide sequences in the sample. J is TRBJ1-2 and V is TRBV5-1; a possible D gene is TRBD1 (5 bases). Trimming stripped 2 bases from V and 8 bases from J, with 16 bases between. The CDR3 is made up of 14 amino acids. Germline lookup yields CDR1 SGHRS and CDR2 YFSETQ. The CDR3 bases are TGCGCCAGCAGCTTAGGTCAGGGCCCAGGGGGCTACACCTTC. Translation gives CASSLGQGPGGYTF.

The J gene is TRBJ2-5, the V gene TRBV28; 16 bases align to TRBD2. Germline CDR1 and CDR2: MDHEN and SYDVKM. This CDR3 spans 18 amino acids. The V and J ends lost 2 bases and 4 bases, in that order; junction bases with no gene match: 7. CDR3 residues: CASSLGPGLAGGRETQYF. As DNA, the CDR3 is TGTGCCAGCAGTTTAGGGCCGGGACTAGCGGGGGGGCGAGAGACCCAGTACTTC. Full variable domain (rest looked up from reference TRBV28 and TRBJ2-5): DVKVTQSSRYLVKRTGEKVFLECVQDMDHENMFWYRQDPGLGLRLIYFSYDVKMKEKGDIPEGYSVSREKKERFSLILESASTNQTSMYLCASSLGPGLAGGRETQYFGPGTRLLVL.

J is TRBJ1-1 and V is TRBV7-2, with TRBD1 identical over 8 bases. CDR1 and CDR2 (germline): SGHTA, FQGNSA. V was pared by 5 bases and J by 3 bases, with 5 bases of the junction left unmatched. The CDR3 runs 14 residues. The CDR3 nucleotides read TGTGCCAGCAGCCACGGACAGGGTTACACTGAAGCTTTCTTT. The encoded protein is CASSHGQGYTEAFF.

The CDR3 loop is CASSVVPGTDTQYF. The CDR3 DNA is TGTGCCAGCAGCGTAGTTCCCGGGACAGATACGCAGTATTTT. The V gene is TRBV9, the J gene TRBJ2-3; D call uncertain. The CDR3 has 14 amino acids. Trimming removed 0 bases at V and 3 bases at J, with 8 bases between. Germline V gives CDR1 SGDLS, CDR2 YYNGEE. Together with reference TRBV9 and TRBJ2-3, the CDR3 gives the full variable domain: DSGVTQTPKHLITATGQRVTLRCSPRSGDLSVYWYQQSLDQGLQFLIQYYNGEERAKGNILERFSAQQFPDLHSELNLSSLELGDSALYFCASSVVPGTDTQYFGPGTRLTVL.

The CDR3 reads CASRSQGAGETQYF. The DNA for the CDR3 is TGTGCCAGTAGGTCCCAGGGGGCAGGGGAGACCCAGTACTTC. The chain carries TRBV19 and TRBJ2-5; 8 nucleotides match TRBD1. Germline values: CDR1 LNHDA, CDR2 SQIVND (reference sequence). The junction had 8 bases not matched to a gene; V was cut back by 6 bases and J by 5 bases. CDR3 size: 14 residues.

CDR3 sequence (DNA): TGTGCCAGCAGCCTTAGCGGGGACTACACCGGGGAGCTGTTTTTT. Protein product: CASSLSGDYTGELFF. The genes are TRBV14 and TRBJ2-2; 8 bases are a match to TRBD2. Trimming cost V 4 bases and J 3 bases; bases outside gene matches: 4. Germline CDR1 SGHDN, CDR2 FVKESK. The CDR3 spans 15 residues. Filled out from reference TRBV14 and TRBJ2-2, the complete variable domain reads EAGVTQFPSHSVIEKGQTVTLRCDPISGHDNLYWYRRVMGKEIKFLLHFVKESKQDESGMPNNRFLAERTGGTYSTLKVQPAELEDSGVYFCASSLSGDYTGELFFGEGSRLTVL.

Remarks on this clone: One end of the junction does not line up with germline, which may come from a read error. This chain connects TRBV27 to TRBJ1-2, with TRBD1 matching 8 bases. CDR1 and CDR2 from the germline V gene are MNHEY and SMNVEV (reference sequence). The CDR3 is 13 amino acids. The CDR3 coding sequence is TGTGTCAGCAGTTTGACAGGGGCCTATGGCTACACCTTC. Amino acids: CVSSLTGAYGYTF.

The chain is built from TRBV11-3 and TRBJ1-2, with D unresolved. The V gene's germline CDR1 is SGHNT and CDR2 YENEEA. V dropped 4 bases and J dropped 6 bases, with 9 bases sitting between them. There are 12 residues in the CDR3. CDR3 amino acids: CASSSGGHGYTF. In nucleotides, the CDR3 is TGTGCCAGCAGCTCGGGAGGCCATGGCTACACCTTC.

J is TRBJ1-6 and V is TRBV7-2; 9 positions match TRBD1. In germline, CDR1 is SGHTA, CDR2 FQGNSA. V dropped 1 base and J dropped 7; count of bases not matched to a gene: 2. CDR3 length: 15 residues. The CDR3, as DNA: TGTGCCAGCAGCTTAGGAGGGACAGGGAATTCACCCCTCCACTTT. Translated, it gives CASSLGGTGNSPLHF.

This clone occurred a few times. V is TRBV3-1 (or the pseudogene TRBV3-2) and J is TRBJ1-3; the match to TRBD1 covers 9 bases. This CDR3 is 17 amino acids long. Germline lookup yields CDR1 LGHDT and CDR2 YNNKEL (reference sequence). The trim removed 4 bases at V and 7 bases at J, leaving 14 bases unmatched. The CDR3 DNA follows: TGTGCCAGCAGCCTCCTCTCCCGGGGACAGGGTACGAACACCATATATTTT. Amino acids: CASSLLSRGQGTNTIYF.

CDR3: CASSESFTSPLHF. Written as DNA, the CDR3 is TGTGCCAGCAGTGAGAGCTTTACTTCACCCCTCCACTTT. This chain links TRBV2 with TRBJ1-6; D is uncertain. V was cut by 3 bases and J by 9 bases, with 9 bases left in between. This CDR3 has 13 residues. Per the germline V gene, CDR1 is SNHLY and CDR2 is FYNNEI.

This clone was seen more than once but under ten times. This chain uses TRBV9 with TRBJ1-6; the D gene is possibly TRBD1 (6 bases). CDR1 SGDLS and CDR2 YYNGEE come from the germline V gene. V lost 7 bases, J lost 10 bases, and 21 bases lay in between. This CDR3 has 15 amino acids. CDR3 sequence: CASARGGGGESPLHF. In nucleotides, the CDR3 is TGTGCCAGCGCTCGGGGAGGCGGGGGCGAGTCACCCCTCCACTTT.

This clone is a singleton in its sample. The gene calls are TRBV7-9 and TRBJ1-4, with TRBD1 identical over 8 bases. CDR1 and CDR2 from the germline V gene are SEHNR and FQNEAQ (reference sequence). Trimming took 5 bases from V and 8 from J; bases not matched to a gene: 10. CDR3 length equals 15 residues. The CDR3 spells CASSPSRTGYEKLFF. The CDR3 DNA follows: TGTGCCAGCAGCCCCTCCAGGACAGGGTACGAAAAACTGTTTTTT.

The genes are TRBV5-5 and TRBJ1-2; TRBD1 aligns across 9 bases. Trimming at V came to 4 bases and at J to 4 bases, leaving 11 bases not matched to a gene. Germline-derived CDR1 and CDR2 are SGHKS and YYEKEE (reference sequence). The CDR3 loop spans 16 amino acids. Here the CDR3 reads CASSKAGTGPLYGYTF. In nucleotides, the CDR3 is TGTGCCAGCAGCAAGGCAGGGACAGGGCCCCTCTATGGCTACACCTTC.

The chain employs TRBV28 and TRBJ2-1, with 7 bases lining up with TRBD1. Germline V CDR1 and CDR2: MDHEN, SYDVKM. The CDR3 has 17 residues. The V segment lost 5 bases and the J segment 1 base; nucleotides outside the gene matches: 11. CDR3 in amino acids: CASSPDRPPFSYNEQFF. For the CDR3, the DNA is TGTGCCAGCAGTCCGGACAGGCCCCCCTTTTCCTACAATGAGCAGTTCTTC.

The chain carries TRBV19 and TRBJ1-5, with TRBD1 matching over 10 bases. J was trimmed by 1 base and V by 3 bases; bases with no gene match: 3. CDR3 length: 16 residues. In germline, CDR1 is LNHDA, CDR2 SQIVND (reference sequence). The CDR3 DNA follows: TGTGCCAGTAGTATTCGGACAGGGGGGAGCAATCAGCCCCAGCATTTT. It encodes CASSIRTGGSNQPQHF.

This chain connects TRBV6-2 or TRBV6-3 to TRBJ1-1; D gene unclear. Germline V gene sequence: CDR1 MNHEY, CDR2 SVGEGT. The CDR3 sequence is 12 residues long. V was cut by 2 bases and J by 5 bases, with 6 bases left in between. CDR3 loop: CASSYRRTEAFF. The CDR3 DNA follows: TGTGCCAGCAGTTACAGGAGGACTGAAGCTTTCTTT.

The gene calls are TRBV9 and TRBJ1-1, with a weak D call TRBD1 (5 bases). The CDR3 totals 15 residues. From germline, CDR1 is SGDLS and CDR2 YYNGEE. V lost 0 bases to trimming and J lost 10 bases, with 19 bases between them. The CDR3 loop is CASSVEGRKGSPAFF. The CDR3 nucleotides read TGTGCCAGCAGCGTAGAAGGCCGTAAGGGGTCACCAGCTTTCTTT.

The chain has TRBV27 and TRBJ1-1; 7 bases match TRBD1. Germline assignment: CDR1 MNHEY and CDR2 SMNVEV (reference sequence). There are 14 residues in the CDR3. J was trimmed by 4 bases and V by 1 base; bases with no gene match: 3. For the CDR3, the DNA is TGTGCCAGCAGTTTATGGCACAGGGGCACTGAAGCTTTCTTT. Its protein is CASSLWHRGTEAFF.

Remarks on this clone: The same CDR3 can be traced to other DNA sequences in this sample. The V and J genes are TRBV6-5 and TRBJ1-2; tentative D call: TRBD1 (5 bases). Germline loops: CDR1 MNHEY, CDR2 SVGAGI. V lost 9 bases, J lost 4 bases, and 15 bases lay in between. CDR3 length: 13 residues. The CDR3 is CASTGGGSYGYTF. DNA of the CDR3: TGTGCCAGTACTGGTGGGGGGTCCTATGGCTACACCTTC.

The rearrangement uses TRBV6-5 and TRBJ2-5; D gene unclear. CDR3 size: 13 residues. Germline lookup yields CDR1 MNHEY and CDR2 SVGAGI. V was clipped by 6 bases and J by 1 base, with 9 bases between them. CDR3 sequence reads: CASRWAVQETQYF. DNA for the CDR3: TGTGCCAGCAGGTGGGCAGTCCAAGAGACCCAGTACTTC.